This T cell receptor beta chain was captured in a study of shared clonotypes between healthy human individuals. The study's findings and limits: Sequencing depth was expected to influence donor clonotype sharing. Lower generation probabilities were found for non-shared clonotypes than for those shared by all four donors. Clonotypes that were shared across a handful of donors made up 4% to 6% of naive CD4 clonotypes.

From CD4+ cells came CD45RA+ naive and CD45RA-negative memory subsets. V gave up 6 bases and J gave up 9 bases; unmatched junction bases: 14. The length of the CDR3 is 16 residues. Germline CDR1 and CDR2: MDHEN and SYDVKM. As concerns this clone: Its antigen remains unknown.

Assay used: immunoSEQ multiplex PCR; TCRdb lists only in-frame clones, some missing. The sample gives about 2.3 million clones, 92% of which show up once; approximately 0.39% is in the top ten. This chain uses TRBV28 with TRBJ2-5; 12 nucleotides agree with TRBD2. The sequenced sample was naive CD4+ T cells from PBMCs. Subset in this sample: CD45RA+ positively selected. This TCR was sampled from a man between 18 and 29 years old in good health. Some clones in this sample may be carry-over from other donors' samples. The CDR3 sequence: CASSRPLAGGRPAQYF. The CDR3 DNA follows: TGTGCCAGCAGCCGCCCTCTAGCGGGAGGGCGCCCGGCCCAGTACTTC. Using reference TRBV28 and TRBJ2-5 for the parts outside the CDR3, the full variable domain is DVKVTQSSRYLVKRTGEKVFLECVQDMDHENMFWYRQDPGLGLRLIYFSYDVKMKEKGDIPEGYSVSREKKERFSLILESASTNQTSMYLCASSRPLAGGRPAQYFGPGTRLLVL.